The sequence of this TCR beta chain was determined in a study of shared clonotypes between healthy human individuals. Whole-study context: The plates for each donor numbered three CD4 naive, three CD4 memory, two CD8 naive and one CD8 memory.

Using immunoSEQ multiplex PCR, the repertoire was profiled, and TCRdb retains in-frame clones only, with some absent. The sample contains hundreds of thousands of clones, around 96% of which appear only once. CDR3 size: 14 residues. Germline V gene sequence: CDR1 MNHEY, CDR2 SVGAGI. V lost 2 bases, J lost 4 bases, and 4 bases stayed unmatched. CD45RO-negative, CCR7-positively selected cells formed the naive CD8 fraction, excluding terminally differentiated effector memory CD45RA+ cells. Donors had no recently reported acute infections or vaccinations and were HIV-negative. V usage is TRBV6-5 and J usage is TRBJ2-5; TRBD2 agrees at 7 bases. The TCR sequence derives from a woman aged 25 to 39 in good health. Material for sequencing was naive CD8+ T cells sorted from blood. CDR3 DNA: TGTGCCAGCAGTTACGGGGGGGAGGGAGAGACCCAGTACTTC. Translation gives CASSYGGEGETQYF.